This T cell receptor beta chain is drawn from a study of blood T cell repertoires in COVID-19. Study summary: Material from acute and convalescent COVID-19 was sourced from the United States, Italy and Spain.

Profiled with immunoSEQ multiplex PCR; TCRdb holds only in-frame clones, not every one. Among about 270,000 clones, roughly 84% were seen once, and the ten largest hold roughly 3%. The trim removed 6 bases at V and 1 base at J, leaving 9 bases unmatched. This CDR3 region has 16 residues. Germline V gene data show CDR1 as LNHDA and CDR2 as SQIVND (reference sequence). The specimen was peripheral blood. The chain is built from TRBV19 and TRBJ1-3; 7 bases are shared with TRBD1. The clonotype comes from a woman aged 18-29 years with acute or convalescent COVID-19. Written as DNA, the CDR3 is TGTGCCAGTAGGCAACCGGGACAGTCATCTGGAAACACCATATATTTT. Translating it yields CASRQPGQSSGNTIYF. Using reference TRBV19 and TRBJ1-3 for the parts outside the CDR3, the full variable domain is DGGITQSPKYLFRKEGQNVTLSCEQNLNHDAMYWYRQDPGQGLRLIYYSQIVNDFQKGDIAEGYSVSREKKESFPLTVTSAQKNPTAFYLCASRQPGQSSGNTIYFGEGSWLTVV.